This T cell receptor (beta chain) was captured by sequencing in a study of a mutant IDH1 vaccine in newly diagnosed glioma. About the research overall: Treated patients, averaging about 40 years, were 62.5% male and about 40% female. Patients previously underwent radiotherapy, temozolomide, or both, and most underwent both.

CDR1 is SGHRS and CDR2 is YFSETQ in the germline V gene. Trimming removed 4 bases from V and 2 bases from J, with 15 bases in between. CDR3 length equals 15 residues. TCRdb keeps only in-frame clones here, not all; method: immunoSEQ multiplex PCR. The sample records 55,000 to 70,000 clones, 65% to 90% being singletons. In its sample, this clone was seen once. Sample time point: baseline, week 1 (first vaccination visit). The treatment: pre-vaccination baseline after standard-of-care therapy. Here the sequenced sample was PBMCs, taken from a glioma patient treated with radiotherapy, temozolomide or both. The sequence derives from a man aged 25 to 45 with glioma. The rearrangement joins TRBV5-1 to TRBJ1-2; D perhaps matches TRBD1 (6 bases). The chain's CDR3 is CASSDTPGANYGYTF. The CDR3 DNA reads TGCGCCAGCAGCGACACCCCGGGGGCAAACTATGGCTACACCTTC.